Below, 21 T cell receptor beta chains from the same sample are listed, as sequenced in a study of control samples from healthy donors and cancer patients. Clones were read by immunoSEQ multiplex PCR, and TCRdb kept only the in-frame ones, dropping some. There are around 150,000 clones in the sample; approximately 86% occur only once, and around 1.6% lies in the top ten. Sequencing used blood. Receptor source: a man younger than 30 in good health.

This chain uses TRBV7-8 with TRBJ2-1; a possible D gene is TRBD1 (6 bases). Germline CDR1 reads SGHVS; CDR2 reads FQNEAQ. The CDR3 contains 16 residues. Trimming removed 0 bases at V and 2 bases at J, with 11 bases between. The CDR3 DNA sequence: TGTGCCAGCAGCTTAGCTGGCCCAGGGGCCTACAATGAGCAGTTCTTC. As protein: CASSLAGPGAYNEQFF.

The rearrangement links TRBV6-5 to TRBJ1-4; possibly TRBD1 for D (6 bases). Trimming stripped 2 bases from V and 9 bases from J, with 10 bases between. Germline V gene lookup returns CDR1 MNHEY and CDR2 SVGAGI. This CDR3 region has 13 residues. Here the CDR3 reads CASSYLGHQKLFF. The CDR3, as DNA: TGTGCCAGCAGTTACCTGGGACACCAAAAACTGTTTTTT.

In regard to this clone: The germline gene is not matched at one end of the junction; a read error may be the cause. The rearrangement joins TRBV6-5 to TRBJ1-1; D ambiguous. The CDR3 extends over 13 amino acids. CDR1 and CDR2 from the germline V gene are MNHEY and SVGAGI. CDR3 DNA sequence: TGTGCCAGCAGTTACTCGATCCAGGCTGAGGCTTTCTTT. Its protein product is CASSYSIQAEAFF.

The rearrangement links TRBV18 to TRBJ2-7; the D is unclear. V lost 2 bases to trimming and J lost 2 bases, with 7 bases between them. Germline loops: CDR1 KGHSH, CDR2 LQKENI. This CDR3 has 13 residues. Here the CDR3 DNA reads TGTGCCAGCTCACCAGGAAGTACCTACGAGCAGTACTTC. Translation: CASSPGSTYEQYF.

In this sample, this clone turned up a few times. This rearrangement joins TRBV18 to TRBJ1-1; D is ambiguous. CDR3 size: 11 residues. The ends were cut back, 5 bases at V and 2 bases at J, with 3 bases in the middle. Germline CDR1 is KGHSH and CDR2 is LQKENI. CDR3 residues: CASSSNTEAFF. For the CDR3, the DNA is TGTGCCAGCTCATCCAACACTGAAGCTTTCTTT.

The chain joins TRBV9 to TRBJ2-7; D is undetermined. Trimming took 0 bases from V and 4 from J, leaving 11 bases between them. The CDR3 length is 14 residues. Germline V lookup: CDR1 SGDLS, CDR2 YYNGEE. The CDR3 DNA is TGTGCCAGCAGCGTAGACAGAGCTTTATACGAGCAGTACTTC. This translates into CASSVDRALYEQYF. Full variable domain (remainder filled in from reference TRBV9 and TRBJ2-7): DSGVTQTPKHLITATGQRVTLRCSPRSGDLSVYWYQQSLDQGLQFLIQYYNGEERAKGNILERFSAQQFPDLHSELNLSSLELGDSALYFCASSVDRALYEQYFGPGTRLTVT.

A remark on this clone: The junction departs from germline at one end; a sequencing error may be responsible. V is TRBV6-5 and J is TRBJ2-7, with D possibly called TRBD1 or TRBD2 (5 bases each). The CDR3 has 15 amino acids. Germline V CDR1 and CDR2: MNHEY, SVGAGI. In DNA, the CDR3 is TGTGCCAGCACCGCGATCTCGGGGACCTCCTCCGAGCAGTACTTC. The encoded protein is CASTAISGTSSEQYF.

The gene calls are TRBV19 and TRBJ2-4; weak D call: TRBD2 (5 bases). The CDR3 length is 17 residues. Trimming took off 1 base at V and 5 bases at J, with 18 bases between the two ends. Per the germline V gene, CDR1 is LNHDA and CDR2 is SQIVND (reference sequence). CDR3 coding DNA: TGTGCCAGTAGTATAGGCAGCGGTGGCCCCGGCCAAAACATTCAGTACTTC. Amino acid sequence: CASSIGSGGPGQNIQYF.

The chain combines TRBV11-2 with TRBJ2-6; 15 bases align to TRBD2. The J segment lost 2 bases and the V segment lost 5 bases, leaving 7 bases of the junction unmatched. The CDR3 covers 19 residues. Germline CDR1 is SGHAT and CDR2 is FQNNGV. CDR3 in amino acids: CASSAGLAGGLAGANVLTF. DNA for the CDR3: TGTGCCAGCAGCGCGGGACTAGCGGGGGGCCTAGCTGGGGCCAACGTCCTGACTTTC. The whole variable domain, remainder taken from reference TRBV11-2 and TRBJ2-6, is EAGVAQSPRYKIIEKRQSVAFWCNPISGHATLYWYQQILGQGPKLLIQFQNNGVVDDSQLPKDRFSAERLKGVDSTLKIQPAKLEDSAVYLCASSAGLAGGLAGANVLTFGAGSRLTVL.

For the CDR3, the DNA is TGTGCCAGCAGCTTGGCCGCGGGGGAAAACACAGATACGCAGTATTTT. Residues: CASSLAAGENTDTQYF. V and J are TRBV5-6 and TRBJ2-3; 7 bases align to TRBD2. The CDR3 has 16 residues. The J segment lost 2 bases and the V segment lost 0 bases, leaving 6 bases of the junction unmatched. Germline lookup yields CDR1 SGHDT and CDR2 YYEEEE.

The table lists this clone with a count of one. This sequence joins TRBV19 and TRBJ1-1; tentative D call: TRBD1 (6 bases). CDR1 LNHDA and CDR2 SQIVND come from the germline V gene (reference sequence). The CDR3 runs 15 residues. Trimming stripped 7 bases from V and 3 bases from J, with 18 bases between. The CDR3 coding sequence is TGTGCCAGTACCCCAAGGGGGGGGTGGGACACTGAAGCTTTCTTT. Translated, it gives CASTPRGGWDTEAFF.

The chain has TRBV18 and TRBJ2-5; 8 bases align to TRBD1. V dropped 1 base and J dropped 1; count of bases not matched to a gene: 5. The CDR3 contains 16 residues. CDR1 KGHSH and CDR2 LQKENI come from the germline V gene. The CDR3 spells CASSPQAGQGQETQYF. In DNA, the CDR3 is TGTGCCAGCTCACCACAGGCCGGACAGGGCCAAGAGACCCAGTACTTC. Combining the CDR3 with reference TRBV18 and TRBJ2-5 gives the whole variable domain NAGVMQNPRHLVRRRGQEARLRCSPMKGHSHVYWYRQLPEEGLKFMVYLQKENIIDESGMPKERFSAEFPKEGPSILRIQQVVRGDSAAYFCASSPQAGQGQETQYFGPGTRLLVL.

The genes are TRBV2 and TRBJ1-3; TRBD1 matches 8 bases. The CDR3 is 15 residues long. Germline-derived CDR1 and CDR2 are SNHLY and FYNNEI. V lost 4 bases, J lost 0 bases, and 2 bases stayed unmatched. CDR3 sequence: CASSGDRFSGNTIYF. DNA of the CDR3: TGTGCCAGCAGTGGGGACAGGTTCTCTGGAAACACCATATATTTT. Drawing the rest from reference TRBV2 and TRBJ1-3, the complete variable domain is EPEVTQTPSHQVTQMGQEVILRCVPISNHLYFYWYRQILGQKVEFLVSFYNNEISEKSEIFDDQFSVERPDGSNFTLKIRSTKLEDSAMYFCASSGDRFSGNTIYFGEGSWLTVV.

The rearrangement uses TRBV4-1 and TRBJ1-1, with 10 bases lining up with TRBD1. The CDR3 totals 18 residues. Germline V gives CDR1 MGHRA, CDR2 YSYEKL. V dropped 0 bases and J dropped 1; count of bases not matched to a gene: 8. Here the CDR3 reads CASSQDLTGGAGNTEAFF. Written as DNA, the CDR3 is TGCGCCAGCAGCCAAGATCTGACAGGGGGCGCCGGGAACACTGAAGCTTTCTTT.

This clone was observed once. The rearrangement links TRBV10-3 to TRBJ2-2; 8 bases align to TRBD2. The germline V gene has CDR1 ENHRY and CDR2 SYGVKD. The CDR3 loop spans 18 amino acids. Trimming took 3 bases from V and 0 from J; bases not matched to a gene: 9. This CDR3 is CAISEIMRRGANTGELFF. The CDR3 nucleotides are TGTGCCATCAGTGAAATAATGAGGCGGGGGGCGAACACCGGGGAGCTGTTTTTT.

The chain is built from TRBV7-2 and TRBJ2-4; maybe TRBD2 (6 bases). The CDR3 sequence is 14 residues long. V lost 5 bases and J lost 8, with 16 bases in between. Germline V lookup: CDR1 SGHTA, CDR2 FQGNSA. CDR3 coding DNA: TGTGCCAGCAGCGACCCCAGAAGGGAGGACATTCAGTACTTC. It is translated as CASSDPRREDIQYF.

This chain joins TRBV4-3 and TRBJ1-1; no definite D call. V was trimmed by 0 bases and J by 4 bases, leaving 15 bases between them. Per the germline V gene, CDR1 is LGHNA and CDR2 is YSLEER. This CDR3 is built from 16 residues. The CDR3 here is CASSQDKGVGSTEAFF. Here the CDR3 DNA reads TGCGCCAGCAGCCAAGATAAAGGTGTAGGGTCCACTGAAGCTTTCTTT.

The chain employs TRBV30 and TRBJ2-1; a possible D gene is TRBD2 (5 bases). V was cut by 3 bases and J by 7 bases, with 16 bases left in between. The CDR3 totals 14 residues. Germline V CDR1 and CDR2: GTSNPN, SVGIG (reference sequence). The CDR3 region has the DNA TGTGCCTGGAGCGCTATGAGGGTCACTAATGAGCAGTTCTTC. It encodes CAWSAMRVTNEQFF. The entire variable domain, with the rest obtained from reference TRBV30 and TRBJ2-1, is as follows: SQTIHQWPATLVQPVGSPLSLECTVEGTSNPNLYWYRQAAGRGLQLLFYSVGIGQISSEVPQNLSASRPQDRQFILSSKKLLLSDSGFYLCAWSAMRVTNEQFFGPGTRLTVL.

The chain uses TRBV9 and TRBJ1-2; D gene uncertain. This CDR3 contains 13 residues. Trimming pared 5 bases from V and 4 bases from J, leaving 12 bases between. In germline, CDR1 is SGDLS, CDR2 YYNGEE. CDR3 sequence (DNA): TGTGCCAGCAGGGAGGCCGGAGGCTATGGCTACACCTTC. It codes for CASREAGGYGYTF.

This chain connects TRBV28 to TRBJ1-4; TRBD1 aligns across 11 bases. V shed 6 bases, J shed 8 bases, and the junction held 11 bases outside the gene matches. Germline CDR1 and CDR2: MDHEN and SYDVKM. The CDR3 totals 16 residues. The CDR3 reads CASSRPGQGVWEKLFF. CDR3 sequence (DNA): TGTGCCAGCAGCAGACCGGGACAGGGGGTCTGGGAAAAACTGTTTTTT.

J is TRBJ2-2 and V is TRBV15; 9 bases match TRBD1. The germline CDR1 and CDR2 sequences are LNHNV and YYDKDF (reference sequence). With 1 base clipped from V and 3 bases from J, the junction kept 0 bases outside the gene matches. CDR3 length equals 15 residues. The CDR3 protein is CATSRGDRDTGELFF. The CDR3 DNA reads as TGTGCCACCAGCAGAGGGGACAGGGACACCGGGGAGCTGTTTTTT.